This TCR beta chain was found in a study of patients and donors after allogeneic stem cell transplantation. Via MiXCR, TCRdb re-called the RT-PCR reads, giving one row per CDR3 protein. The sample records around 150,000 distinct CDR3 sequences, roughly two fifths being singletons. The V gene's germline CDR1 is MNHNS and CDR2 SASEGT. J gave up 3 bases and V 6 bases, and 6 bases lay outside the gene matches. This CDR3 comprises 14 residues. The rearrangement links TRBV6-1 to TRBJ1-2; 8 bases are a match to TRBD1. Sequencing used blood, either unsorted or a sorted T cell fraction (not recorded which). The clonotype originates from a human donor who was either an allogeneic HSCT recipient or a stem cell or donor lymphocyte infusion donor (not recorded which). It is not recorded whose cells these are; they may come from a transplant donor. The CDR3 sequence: CASRTGTGYYGYTF. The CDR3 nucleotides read TGTGCCAGCAGGACCGGGACAGGCTACTATGGCTACACCTTC.